This T cell receptor (beta chain) is drawn from a study of beta chain features in type 1 diabetes (dated by TCRdb to 2016 to 2019). With regard to the full study: Mean age, gender distribution, total cell number and subset yield did not differ between patients and healthy donors. In the study, TCRB repertoires of sorted circulating CD4+ T cell subsets from recently diagnosed type 1 diabetes patients were compared with those of matched healthy donors. A total of under 120,000,000 sorted cells were examined across all samples, and RNA yield correlated strongly with the number of cells per subset. Naive and central memory subsets were obtained from all 30 or so donors, but regulatory and stem cell-like memory subsets were isolated from only 8 patients and 8 healthy donors.

The entire isolated RNA was reverse transcribed using the High Capacity cDNA Reverse Transcription Kit, and thus expressed TCRB transcripts were sequenced. Deep immunoSEQ sequencing was performed on naive, central memory and regulatory T cell samples, with an average of about 3.6 million total reads per sample. After sorted cells were lysed in RLT buffer, RNA was extracted with DNase-treated RNeasy Micro or Mini kits, with the choice depending on cell number. To prevent cross-contamination, each cell subset was processed individually, whereas patient and healthy donor samples were processed jointly. The immunoSEQ multiplex PCR was used to amplify TCRB sequences from cDNA, yielding 87-bp fragments that span the CDR3 region. Sequencing of the amplicons was done on the Illumina HiSeq platform. The paper's data handling went like this. Synthetic template baselines were used to correct PCR bias computationally, reads within Hamming distance 2 were collapsed, and singletons that could not be merged were discarded. Reads were aligned to IMGT to assign V, D and J genes, CDR3 length, and insertions or deletions at six rearrangement sites. Within each subset, clonotype counts were normalized to sorted cell number, and only after that were true diversity and Gini coefficients computed with the tcR R package. The overlap coefficient, calculated on TCRB nucleotide sequences, was used to measure repertoire sharing. TCRdb retrieved this table from immuneACCESS and kept in-frame rearrangements only. Not all clones are present; in checked studies, unresolved V genes account for under half, and no reason is known for the remainder. V, J and clone size reflect that table, while D and trimming were determined from the DNA. The sample yields about 150,000 clones; approximately 12% were counted once. Roughly 2% of the sample comes from the top ten.

Each donor gave one peripheral blood draw, approximately 100 mL on average, collected into heparinised tubes. A BD FACSAria II was used to sort naive, central memory, regulatory and stem cell-like memory CD4+ T cells with a panel that included CD45RO, CCR7, CD25, CD127, CD95 and CD27. Every sorted population had a purity above 95%. PBMCs were isolated immediately by Lymphoprep density gradient centrifugation and stained directly without culture. Samples were stained and sorted in pairs, with one healthy donor and one patient per experiment, so that batch effects were minimized. The CDR3 starts with the cysteine, ends with the phenylalanine, and has 13 residues. The kept DNA is CDR3 alone, 39 bases in frame from the first base. V lost 5 bases and J lost 6 bases; the stretch between them is 14 bases long. CDR1 and CDR2 were assigned from the germline V gene as SGHNT and YENEEA. As regards this clone: Its antigen is unknown. There are no base qualities to consult, and no much larger clone falls within one base.

The investigation overall reported the following: A moderate but significant shortening of TCRB CDR3 length was observed in type 1 diabetes patients in all four CD4+ subsets. Because cDNA was sequenced instead of genomic DNA, activated cells with high expression could be over-represented, although the groups did not differ in activation or CD3 levels. The naive, central memory and regulatory TCRB repertoires appeared to resemble one another more closely among patients than among healthy donors. Only small numbers of individuals were included in the HLA sub-analyses, which left unresolved whether HLA type had any influence on TCRB rearrangement. Patients with type 1 diabetes made fewer insertions and deleted more nucleotides at VDJ recombination sites, implying thymic rearrangement abnormalities. PCR may preferentially amplify shorter templates, but because patient and control samples were amplified and corrected together, any resulting skew would affect both groups equally.

This TCR came from a man aged 18 to 29 in good health. The sequenced sample was central memory CD4+ T cells from blood. Recombination linked TRBV11-3 to TRBJ2-7; the D gene is perhaps TRBD1 or TRBD2, as each covers 6 bases. CDR3 loop: CASSTGRGREQYF. The DNA sequence is as follows: TGTGCCAGCAGCACTGGTCGGGGGCGCGAGCAGTACTTC.